This T cell receptor (beta chain) was recovered during a study of T cell responses to AZD1222 COVID-19 vaccine. General observations from the study: Reports indicate that nearly half of spike-specific TCRs are directed at unmutated variant regions. Elevations in Spike-specific TCR breadth and depth followed administration of two AZD1222 doses. The study found vaccine-associated CD4 TCRs spanning spike, dominant at 160-218 and 743-854.

Worth noting for this clone: Antigen specificity is unknown.

Using immunoSEQ multiplex PCR, the repertoire was profiled, and TCRdb retains in-frame clones only, with some absent. The sample carries around 190,000 clones, approximately 94% recorded once. This sequence originates from an adult who received the AZD1222 COVID-19 vaccine. The source was peripheral blood, collected 28 days after the second AZD1222 dose.

CDR3 loop: CASSYGLDRVNTEAFF. The CDR3 DNA sequence: TGTGCCAGCAGTTACGGGTTGGACAGGGTGAACACTGAAGCTTTCTTT. The chain joins TRBV6-6 to TRBJ1-1; 8 nucleotides match TRBD1. Germline values: CDR1 MNHNY, CDR2 SVGAGI (reference sequence). The CDR3 is made up of 16 amino acids. V shed 2 bases, J shed 0 bases, and the junction held 5 bases outside the gene matches.